Below, one TCR beta chain is given with its context. Antigen unknown. The sample originates from a study of cytomegalovirus exposure and HLA in healthy donors. Study-wide results and caveats: Among TCR beta chains, those listed as cytomegalovirus-associated numbered approximately 150. A later analysis linked a missense variant in DCLRE1C to the trimming of TCR beta V and J genes.

Trimming took 6 bases from V and 8 from J, leaving 17 bases between them. Germline CDR1 reads WSHSY; CDR2 reads SAAADI. The CDR3 consists of 14 residues. The primer mix had 60 Vbeta and 13 Jbeta primers. Authors' analysis steps: Unique TCR beta chains totaled approximately 83 million in a later count, with some 10 million of them shared. Method: immunoSEQ multiplex PCR; TCRdb's copy keeps in-frame clones and lacks some. The D gene and trimming were derived from the DNA, and the V and J assignments and clone size from that table. Counted here are approximately 150,000 clones, around 76% occurring once; the ten biggest clones make up roughly 1.4%.

The chain carries TRBV10-2 and TRBJ2-1, with D tentatively TRBD2 (6 bases). Source material: PBMCs. This TCR derives from a man between 40 and 49 years old in good health and CMV-seronegative. CDR3 in DNA: TGCGCCAGCAGGAAAGGAGCGGAGGGACATGAGCAGTTCTTC. It yields the protein CASRKGAEGHEQFF.